Listed below are T cell receptor beta chains from one sample, sequenced in a study of shared clonotypes between healthy human individuals. Here immunoSEQ multiplex PCR was the method, and the copy in TCRdb shows in-frame clones only, minus some. The data show around 2.5 million clones, 80% to 95% seen once. The specimen was naive CD4+ T cells from PBMCs. These receptors all come from a man between 18 and 35 years old in good health. Some clones in this sample may be carry-over from other donors' samples. Each CDR3 is given with its conserved first and last residue. Part of the rows lack a size; the others show once, few, many or a class for expanded clones.

NA	TRBV7-2	NA	CASSWGTSYEQYF
NA	TRBV7-2	TRBJ2-7	CASSWIHIRGSPYEQYF
few	TRBV11-2	TRBJ1-1	CASSLGQRNTEAFF
NA	TRBV7-8	TRBJ2-3	CASTLGDHTDTQYF
NA	TRBV29-1	TRBJ2-1	CSVVGGSFSYNEQFF
NA	TRBV29-1	TRBJ1-4	CSVAGGRGLEKLFF
NA	TRBV9	TRBJ2-2	CASSVAAQTTGELFF
NA	TRBV7-3	TRBJ1-4	CASSPTGATNEKLFF
NA	TRBV10-3	TRBJ1-2	CATIISPVPQKGQGDGYTF
once	TRBV7-9	TRBJ2-1	CASSLWVGITYNEQFF
NA	TRBV4-1	TRBJ2-2	CASSLGTVGLNTGELFF
NA	TRBV27	TRBJ2-7	CASKGPGPYEQYF
NA	TRBV5-6	TRBJ1-1	CASSSYNRGTEAFF
NA	TRBV7-6	TRBJ1-1	CASSLSAGLGTEAFF
NA	TRBV28	TRBJ2-7	CASRTSGRYEQYF
NA	TRBV27	TRBJ1-4	CASSSLTASNEKLFF
NA	TRBV4-1	TRBJ1-3	CASSPDRGRNTIYF
NA	TRBV19	TRBJ2-3	CASSRPGLHTDTQYF
NA	TRBV10-2	TRBJ1-1	CASSEDSIEAFF
once	TRBV6-6	TRBJ2-1	CASSKTAFTEQFF
NA	TRBV7-8	TRBJ1-4	CASGDTNEKLFF
NA	TRBV15	TRBJ2-5	CATSSPSASKETQYF
NA	TRBV5-1	TRBJ1-5	CASSLTGDDQPQHF
few	TRBV5-1	TRBJ1-1	CASSLEPGNTEAFF
NA	TRBV4-1	TRBJ1-1	CASSQDPNTEAFF
NA	TRBV29-1	TRBJ1-2	CSVEGTGSRGYGYTF
NA	TRBV30	TRBJ1-2	CAWSVEGGNYGYTF
NA	TRBV11-2	TRBJ2-1	CASSPRVEQFF